This T cell receptor (beta chain) was observed in a study of blood T cell repertoires in COVID-19. Original processing notes: Amplifying reference gene primers gave estimates of nucleated cell counts. The data were produced by immunoSEQ multiplex PCR, yet TCRdb's version contains in-frame clones alone and is incomplete. The V and J calls and the clone size are those of that table, but D and trimming were determined from the DNA. The data show about 180,000 clones, around 87% seen once. The CDR3 spans 14 residues. J lost 6 bases, V lost 4 bases, and 6 bases had no gene match. Germline loops: CDR1 SGHRS, CDR2 YFSETQ.

The TCR originated in a man between 35 and 55 years old with active or convalescent COVID-19. The sequenced sample consisted of peripheral blood. The chain uses TRBV5-1 and TRBJ1-2, with 10 bases fitting TRBD1. CDR3 sequence (DNA): TGCGCCAGCAGCCTCAGACAGGGGGCGAATGGCTACACCTTC. Encoded protein: CASSLRQGANGYTF.